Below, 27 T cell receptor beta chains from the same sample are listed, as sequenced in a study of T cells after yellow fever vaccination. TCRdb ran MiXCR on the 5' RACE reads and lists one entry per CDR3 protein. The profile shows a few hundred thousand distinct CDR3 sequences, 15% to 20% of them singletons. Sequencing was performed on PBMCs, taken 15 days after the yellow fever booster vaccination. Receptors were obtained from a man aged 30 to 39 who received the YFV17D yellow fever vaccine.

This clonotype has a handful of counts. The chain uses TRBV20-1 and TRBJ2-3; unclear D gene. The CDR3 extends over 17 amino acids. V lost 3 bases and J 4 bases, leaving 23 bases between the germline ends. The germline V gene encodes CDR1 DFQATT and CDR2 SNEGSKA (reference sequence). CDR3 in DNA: TGCAGTGCTAGCAAGCGCCCAGGCAGTCTCTTTTCAGATACGCAGTATTTT. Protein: CSASKRPGSLFSDTQYF.

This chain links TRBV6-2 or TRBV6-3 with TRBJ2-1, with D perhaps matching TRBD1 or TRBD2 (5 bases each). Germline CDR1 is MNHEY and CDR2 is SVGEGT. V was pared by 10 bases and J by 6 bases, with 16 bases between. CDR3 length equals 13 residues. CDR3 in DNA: TGTGCCACTCGGGACGGATTTACCAATGAGCAGTTCTTC. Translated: CATRDGFTNEQFF.

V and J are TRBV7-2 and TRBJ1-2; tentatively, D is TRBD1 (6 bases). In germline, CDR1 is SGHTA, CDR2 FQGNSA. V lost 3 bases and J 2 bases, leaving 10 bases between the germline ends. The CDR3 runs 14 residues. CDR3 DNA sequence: TGTGCCAGCAGCTTTTCCGGGACAAACTATGGCTACACCTTC. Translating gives CASSFSGTNYGYTF. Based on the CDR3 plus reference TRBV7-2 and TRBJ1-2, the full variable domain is GAGVSQSPSNKVTEKGKDVELRCDPISGHTALYWYRQSLGQGLEFLIYFQGNSAPDKSGLPSDRFSAERTGGSVSTLTIQRTQQEDSAVYLCASSFSGTNYGYTFGSGTRLTVV.

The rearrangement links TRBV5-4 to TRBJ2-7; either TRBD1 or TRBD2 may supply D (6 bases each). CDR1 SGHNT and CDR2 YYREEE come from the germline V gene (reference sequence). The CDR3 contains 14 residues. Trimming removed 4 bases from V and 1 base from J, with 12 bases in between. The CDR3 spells CASSPEGGSYEQYF. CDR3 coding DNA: TGTGCCAGCAGCCCTGAGGGGGGTTCCTACGAGCAGTACTTC.

The CDR3 protein is CASSLLGRTNYGYTF. The CDR3 DNA sequence: TGTGCCAGCAGTTTATTAGGGCGAACTAACTATGGCTACACCTTC. This rearrangement joins TRBV28 to TRBJ1-2; D unclear. Germline lookup yields CDR1 MDHEN and CDR2 SYDVKM. V gave up 1 base and J gave up 0 bases, with 9 bases separating them. This CDR3 region has 15 residues.

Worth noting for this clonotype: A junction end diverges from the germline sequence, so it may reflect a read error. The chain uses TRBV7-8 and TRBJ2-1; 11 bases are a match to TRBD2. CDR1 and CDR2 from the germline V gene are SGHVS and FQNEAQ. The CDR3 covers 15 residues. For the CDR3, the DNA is TGTGCCAGCAGCTGGGCTAGCGGGGGGTACACTGAGCAGTTCTTC. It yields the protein CASSWASGGYTEQFF.

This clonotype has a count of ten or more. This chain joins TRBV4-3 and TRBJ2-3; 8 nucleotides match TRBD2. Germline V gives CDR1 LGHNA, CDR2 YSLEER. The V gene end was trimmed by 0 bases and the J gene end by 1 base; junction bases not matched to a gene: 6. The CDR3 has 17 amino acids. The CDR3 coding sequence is TGCGCCAGCAGCCAAGATCTCGGGAGGGCCGGCACAGATACGCAGTATTTT. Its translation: CASSQDLGRAGTDTQYF.

CDR3 region: CATSRDKGVDGYTF. The CDR3 region has the DNA TGTGCCACCAGCAGAGATAAGGGTGTAGATGGCTACACCTTC. The rearrangement joins TRBV15 to TRBJ1-2; D uncertain. The CDR3 has 14 amino acids. Per the germline V gene, CDR1 is LNHNV and CDR2 is YYDKDF (reference sequence). The V end was cut by 0 bases, the J end by 6 bases, with 11 bases between.

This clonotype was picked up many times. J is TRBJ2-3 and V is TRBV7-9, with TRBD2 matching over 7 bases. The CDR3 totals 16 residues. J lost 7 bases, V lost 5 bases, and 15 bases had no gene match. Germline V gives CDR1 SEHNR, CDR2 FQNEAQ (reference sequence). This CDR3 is CASSREKSGITYTQYF. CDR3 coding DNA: TGTGCCAGCAGCCGAGAAAAAAGCGGGATCACCTATACGCAGTATTTT.

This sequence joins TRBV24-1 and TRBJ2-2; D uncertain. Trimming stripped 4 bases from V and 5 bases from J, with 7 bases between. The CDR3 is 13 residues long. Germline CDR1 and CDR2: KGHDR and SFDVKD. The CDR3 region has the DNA TGTGCCACCAGTGACCCCGGTACCGGGGAGCTGTTTTTT. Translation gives CATSDPGTGELFF.

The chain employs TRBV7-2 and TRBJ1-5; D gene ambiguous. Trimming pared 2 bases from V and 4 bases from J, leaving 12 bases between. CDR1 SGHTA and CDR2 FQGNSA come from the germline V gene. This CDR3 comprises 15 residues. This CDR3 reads CASSLTAAGNQPQHF. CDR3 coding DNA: TGTGCCAGCAGCTTAACAGCCGCGGGTAATCAGCCCCAGCATTTT. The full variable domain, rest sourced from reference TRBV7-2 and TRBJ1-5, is GAGVSQSPSNKVTEKGKDVELRCDPISGHTALYWYRQSLGQGLEFLIYFQGNSAPDKSGLPSDRFSAERTGGSVSTLTIQRTQQEDSAVYLCASSLTAAGNQPQHFGDGTRLSIL.

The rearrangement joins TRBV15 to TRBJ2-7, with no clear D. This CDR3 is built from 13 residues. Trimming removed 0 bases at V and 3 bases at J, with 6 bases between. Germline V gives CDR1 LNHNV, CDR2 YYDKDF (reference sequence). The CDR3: CATSRDFLYEQYF. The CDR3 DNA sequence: TGTGCCACCAGCAGAGATTTCCTCTACGAGCAGTACTTC.

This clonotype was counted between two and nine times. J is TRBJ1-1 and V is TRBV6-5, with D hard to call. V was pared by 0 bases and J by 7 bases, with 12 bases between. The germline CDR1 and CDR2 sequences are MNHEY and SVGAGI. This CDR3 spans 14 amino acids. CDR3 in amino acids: CASSYSTPSNEAFF. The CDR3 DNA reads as TGTGCCAGCAGTTACTCGACCCCGAGTAATGAAGCTTTCTTT.

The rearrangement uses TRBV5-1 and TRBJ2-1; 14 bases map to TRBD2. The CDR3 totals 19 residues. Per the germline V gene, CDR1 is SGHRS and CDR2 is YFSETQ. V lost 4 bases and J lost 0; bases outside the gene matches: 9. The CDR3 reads CASSKGLAGGLGSYNEQFF. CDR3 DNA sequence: TGCGCCAGCAGCAAAGGACTAGCGGGAGGCCTTGGCTCCTACAATGAGCAGTTCTTC.

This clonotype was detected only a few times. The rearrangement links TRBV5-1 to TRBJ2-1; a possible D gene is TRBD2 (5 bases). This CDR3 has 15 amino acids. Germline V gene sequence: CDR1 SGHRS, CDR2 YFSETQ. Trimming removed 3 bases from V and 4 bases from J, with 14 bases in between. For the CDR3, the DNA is TGCGCCAGCAGCTCCTTTGAAACTAGTTACAATGAGCAGTTCTTC. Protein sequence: CASSSFETSYNEQFF.

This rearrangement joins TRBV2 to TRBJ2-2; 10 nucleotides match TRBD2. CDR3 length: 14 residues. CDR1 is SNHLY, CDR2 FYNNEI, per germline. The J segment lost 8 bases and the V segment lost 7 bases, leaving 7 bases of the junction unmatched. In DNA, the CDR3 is TGTGCCAGCAAGGCTAGCGGGAGTGCTGGGGAGCTGTTTTTT. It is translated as CASKASGSAGELFF.

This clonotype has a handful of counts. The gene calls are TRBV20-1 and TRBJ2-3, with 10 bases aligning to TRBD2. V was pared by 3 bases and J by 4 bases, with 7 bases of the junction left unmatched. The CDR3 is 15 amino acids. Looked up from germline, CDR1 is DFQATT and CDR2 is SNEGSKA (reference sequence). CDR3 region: CSASTLAGNADTQYF. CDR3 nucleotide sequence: TGCAGTGCTAGCACACTAGCGGGAAACGCAGATACGCAGTATTTT.

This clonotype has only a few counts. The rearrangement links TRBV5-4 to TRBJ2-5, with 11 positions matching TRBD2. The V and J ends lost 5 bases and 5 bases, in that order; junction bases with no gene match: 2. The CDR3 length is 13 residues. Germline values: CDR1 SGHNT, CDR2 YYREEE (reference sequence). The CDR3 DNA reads TGTGCCAGCAGACTAGCGGGAGATGAGACCCAGTACTTC. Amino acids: CASRLAGDETQYF.

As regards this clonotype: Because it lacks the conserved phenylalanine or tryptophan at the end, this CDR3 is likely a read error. The DNA for the CDR3 is TGCGCCAGCAGCTTGGACGGCAGGCAGACAGATACGCAGTATTGT. Residues: CASSLDGRQTDTQYC. This chain connects TRBV5-1 to TRBJ2-3; D is undetermined. The CDR3 has 15 amino acids. V was pared by 0 bases and J by 3 bases, with 11 bases between. Germline V gene sequence: CDR1 SGHRS, CDR2 YFSETQ.

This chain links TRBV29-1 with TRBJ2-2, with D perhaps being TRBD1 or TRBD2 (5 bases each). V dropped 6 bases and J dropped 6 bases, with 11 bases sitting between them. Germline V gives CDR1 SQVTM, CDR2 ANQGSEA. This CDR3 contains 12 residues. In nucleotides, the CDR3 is TGCAGCGTGGAGAGGGACGCCGGGGAGCTGTTTTTT. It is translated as CSVERDAGELFF.

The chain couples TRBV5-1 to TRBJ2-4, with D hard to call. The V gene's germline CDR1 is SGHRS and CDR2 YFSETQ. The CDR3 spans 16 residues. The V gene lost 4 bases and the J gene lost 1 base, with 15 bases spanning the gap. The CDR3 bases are TGCGCCAGCAGCCCGGTCAGCGACGAGGCCAAAAACATTCAGTACTTC. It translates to CASSPVSDEAKNIQYF.

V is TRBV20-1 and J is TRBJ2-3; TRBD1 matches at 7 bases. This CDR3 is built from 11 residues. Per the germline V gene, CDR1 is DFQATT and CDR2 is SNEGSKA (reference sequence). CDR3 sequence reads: CTQQGEDTQYF. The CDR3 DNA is TGCACTCAGCAGGGGGAAGATACGCAGTATTTT.

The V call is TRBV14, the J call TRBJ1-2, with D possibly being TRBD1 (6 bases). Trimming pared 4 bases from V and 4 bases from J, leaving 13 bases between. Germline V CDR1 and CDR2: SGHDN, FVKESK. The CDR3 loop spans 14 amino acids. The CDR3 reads CASSPTGRGYGYTF. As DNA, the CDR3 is TGTGCCAGCAGCCCCACAGGGAGGGGCTATGGCTACACCTTC.

In nucleotides, the CDR3 is TGTGCCAGCAGTGAATATGGGGGCAGCCGGGACCTCCACTTT. This codes for CASSEYGGSRDLHF. The rearrangement links TRBV25-1 to TRBJ1-6; perhaps TRBD1 as D (6 bases). Trimming removed 0 bases at V and 15 bases at J, with 15 bases between. The CDR3 extends over 14 amino acids. The germline gives CDR1 MGHDK, CDR2 SYGVNS. The variable domain in full, with the rest retrieved from reference TRBV25-1 and TRBJ1-6, is EADIYQTPRYLVIGTGKKITLECSQTMGHDKMYWYQQDPGMELHLIHYSYGVNSTEKGDLSSESTVSRIRTEHFPLTLESARPSHTSQYLCASSEYGGSRDLHFGNGTRLTVT.

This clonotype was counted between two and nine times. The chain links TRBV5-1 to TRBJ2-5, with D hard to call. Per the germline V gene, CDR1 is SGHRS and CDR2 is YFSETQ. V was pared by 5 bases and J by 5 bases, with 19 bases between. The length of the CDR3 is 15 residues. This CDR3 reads CASSTGGSLKETQYF. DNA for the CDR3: TGCGCCAGCAGTACGGGCGGTTCTCTTAAGGAGACCCAGTACTTC.

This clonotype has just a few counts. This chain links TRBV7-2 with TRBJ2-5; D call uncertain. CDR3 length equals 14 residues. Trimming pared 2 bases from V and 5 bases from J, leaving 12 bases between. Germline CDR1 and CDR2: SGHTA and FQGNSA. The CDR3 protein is CASSLRALDETQYF. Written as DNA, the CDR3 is TGTGCCAGCAGCTTACGGGCCTTAGATGAGACCCAGTACTTC.

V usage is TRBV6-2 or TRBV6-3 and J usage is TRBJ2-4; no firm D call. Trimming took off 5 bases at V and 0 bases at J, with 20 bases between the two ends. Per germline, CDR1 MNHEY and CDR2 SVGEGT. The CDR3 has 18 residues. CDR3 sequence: CASSATSPRTLAKNIQYF. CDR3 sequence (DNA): TGTGCCAGCAGTGCCACTTCCCCGAGAACATTAGCCAAAAACATTCAGTACTTC.